Each of the 25 T cell receptor beta chains below was sequenced from the same sample in a study of graft-versus-host responses after intestinal transplantation. Their recognized antigens are unknown. Only in-frame clones appear in the TCRdb table, and some are missing; sequencing was by immunoSEQ multiplex PCR. The table shows 130,000 or so clones, with around nine tenths occurring only once. The sequences come from unstimulated CD4+ T cells sorted from spleen or lymph node cells, collected before intestinal transplant. The receptor set was obtained from a human donor who received an intestinal transplant.

V gene TRBV12-5 combines with J gene TRBJ1-1; no firm D call. The germline V gene encodes CDR1 LGHNT and CDR2 FRNRAP. The CDR3 loop spans 13 amino acids. The V end was cut by 3 bases, the J end by 2 bases, with 7 bases between. CDR3 in DNA: TGTGCTAGTGGTTTCGATATAAACACTGAAGCTTTCTTT. Encoded protein: CASGFDINTEAFF.

The gene calls are TRBV7-2 and TRBJ2-7; D is perhaps TRBD2 (7 bases). CDR3 length: 14 amino acids. V was shortened by 3 bases and J by 2 bases, with 11 bases between the two germline ends. The germline V gene has CDR1 SGHTA and CDR2 FQGNSA. The CDR3 DNA sequence: TGTGCCAGCAGCTTTGGGGGGGCCACCTACGAGCAGTACTTC. Protein product: CASSFGGATYEQYF. The variable domain in full, with the rest retrieved from reference TRBV7-2 and TRBJ2-7, is GAGVSQSPSNKVTEKGKDVELRCDPISGHTALYWYRQSLGQGLEFLIYFQGNSAPDKSGLPSDRFSAERTGGSVSTLTIQRTQQEDSAVYLCASSFGGATYEQYFGPGTRLTVT.

This clone has only a few counts. The gene calls are TRBV18 and TRBJ1-2; no reliable D call. Trimming stripped 0 bases from V and 2 bases from J, with 10 bases between. This CDR3 has 15 residues. The germline CDR1 and CDR2 sequences are KGHSH and LQKENI. The CDR3 nucleotides read TGTGCCAGCTCACCACCTAACGAGGAAAACTATGGCTACACCTTC. This codes for CASSPPNEENYGYTF.

This sequence joins TRBV9 and TRBJ1-3; D may be TRBD1 (5 bases). The V gene's germline CDR1 is SGDLS and CDR2 YYNGEE. V was cut by 2 bases and J by 0 bases, with 9 bases left in between. This CDR3 has 15 residues. Here the CDR3 reads CASSVQGNSGNTIYF. In DNA, the CDR3 is TGTGCCAGCAGCGTCCAGGGAAACTCTGGAAACACCATATATTTT.

This clone was seen a single time. The chain employs TRBV10-3 and TRBJ1-1, with D uncertain. V shed 4 bases and J shed 0 bases, with 6 bases lying between them. CDR3 length equals 13 residues. Looked up from germline, CDR1 is ENHRY and CDR2 is SYGVKD. CDR3 sequence (DNA): TGTGCCATCAGTGGTGGGGTGAACACTGAAGCTTTCTTT. Protein: CAISGGVNTEAFF.

This chain links TRBV11-2 with TRBJ2-1, with 7 bases lining up with TRBD1. Germline V gene data show CDR1 as SGHAT and CDR2 as FQNNGV. Losses at the gene ends were 5 bases for V and 3 bases for J; bases not matched to a gene: 7. This CDR3 contains 15 residues. The CDR3 loop is CASSPRTGDYNEQFF. The CDR3 DNA is TGTGCCAGCAGCCCGAGGACAGGCGACTACAATGAGCAGTTCTTC.

The chain has TRBV11-1 and TRBJ1-4; no clear D. The CDR3 totals 15 residues. CDR1 SGHAT and CDR2 FQDESV come from the germline V gene (reference sequence). Trimming pared 2 bases from V and 1 base from J, leaving 8 bases between. CDR3 loop: CASSLREGTNEKLFF. As DNA, the CDR3 is TGTGCCAGCAGCTTAAGGGAAGGAACTAATGAAAAACTGTTTTTT.

The rearrangement links TRBV10-3 to TRBJ2-1; either TRBD1 or TRBD2 may supply D (5 bases each). Germline values: CDR1 ENHRY, CDR2 SYGVKD. The CDR3 runs 12 residues. V was pared by 9 bases and J by 6 bases, with 12 bases between. This CDR3 is CAIRGEINEQFF. CDR3 DNA: TGTGCCATTAGGGGAGAAATCAATGAGCAGTTCTTC.

The chain couples TRBV27 to TRBJ1-1; D is uncertain. Germline-derived CDR1 and CDR2 are MNHEY and SMNVEV (reference sequence). Trimming pared 7 bases from V and 8 bases from J, leaving 20 bases between. The CDR3 covers 14 residues. CDR3 bases: TGTGCCAGCAATGCCGCGCCGGGTTTCGGGGAAGCTTTCTTT. This translates into CASNAAPGFGEAFF.

The chain combines TRBV19 with TRBJ2-5; 8 nucleotides agree with TRBD1. V trimming: 3 bases; J trimming: 5 bases; junction bases outside the gene matches: 2. The CDR3 loop spans 13 amino acids. Germline CDR1 is LNHDA and CDR2 is SQIVND (reference sequence). This CDR3 is CASSMDRVETQYF. The CDR3 DNA reads TGTGCCAGTAGTATGGACAGGGTGGAGACCCAGTACTTC.

The genes are TRBV5-4 and TRBJ1-2; a weak D match, TRBD1 (5 bases). This CDR3 contains 13 residues. V was cut by 0 bases and J by 6 bases, with 9 bases left in between. Looked up from germline, CDR1 is SGHNT and CDR2 is YYREEE (reference sequence). CDR3 amino acids: CASSLVRGDGYTF. For the CDR3, the DNA is TGTGCCAGCAGCTTGGTGCGGGGGGATGGCTACACCTTC. The full variable domain, its missing parts supplied by reference TRBV5-4 and TRBJ1-2, is ETGVTQSPTHLIKTRGQQVTLRCSSQSGHNTVSWYQQALGQGPQFIFQYYREEENGRGNFPPRFSGLQFPNYSSELNVNALELDDSALYLCASSLVRGDGYTFGSGTRLTVV.

This chain connects TRBV2 to TRBJ1-5; the D is unclear. Per germline, CDR1 SNHLY and CDR2 FYNNEI. The CDR3 runs to 13 residues. The V end lost 2 bases, the J end lost 4 bases, and 6 bases lay between the germline ends. The CDR3 sequence: CASSEFPNQPQHF. The CDR3 nucleotides are TGTGCCAGCAGTGAATTCCCGAATCAGCCCCAGCATTTT.

V usage is TRBV19 and J usage is TRBJ1-1; D is possibly TRBD1 (6 bases). V gave up 7 bases and J gave up 3 bases, with 12 bases separating them. CDR3 length: 13 residues. Looked up from germline, CDR1 is LNHDA and CDR2 is SQIVND (reference sequence). The CDR3: CASNRKGDTEAFF. In nucleotides, the CDR3 is TGTGCCAGTAACCGGAAGGGGGACACTGAAGCTTTCTTT.

This sequence joins TRBV27 and TRBJ1-1; D unresolved. The CDR3 is made up of 14 amino acids. Germline lookup yields CDR1 MNHEY and CDR2 SMNVEV (reference sequence). The ends were cut back, 5 bases at V and 4 bases at J, with 14 bases in the middle. The CDR3 bases are TGTGCCAGCAGTGGCAGTACGCGTACCACTGAAGCTTTCTTT. Its protein is CASSGSTRTTEAFF.

As to this clone: The same CDR3 can be traced to other DNA sequences in this sample. This chain links TRBV5-1 with TRBJ2-7; a possible D gene is TRBD1 (7 bases). V shed 0 bases and J shed 2 bases, with 12 bases lying between them. The CDR3 consists of 15 residues. The germline V gene has CDR1 SGHRS and CDR2 YFSETQ. The CDR3 reads CASSLGAGGTYEQYF. CDR3 sequence (DNA): TGCGCCAGCAGCTTGGGGGCAGGGGGGACCTACGAGCAGTACTTC.

The chain recombines TRBV7-3 with TRBJ2-1, with D perhaps TRBD2 (6 bases). V lost 4 bases to trimming and J lost 0 bases, with 13 bases between them. In germline, CDR1 is SGHTA, CDR2 FQGTGA. The CDR3 sequence is 16 residues long. The CDR3: CASSSPGESSYNEQFF. The CDR3 DNA sequence: TGTGCCAGCAGCTCGCCGGGAGAGAGCTCCTACAATGAGCAGTTCTTC.

This chain uses TRBV7-2 with TRBJ1-2; D is possibly TRBD1 (6 bases). V dropped 4 bases and J dropped 7 bases, with 16 bases sitting between them. Germline V gene lookup returns CDR1 SGHTA and CDR2 FQGNSA. This CDR3 region has 14 residues. The CDR3 nucleotides are TGTGCCAGCAGCTGGGAACAGGGTACCGGTGGCTACACCTTC. Translation gives CASSWEQGTGGYTF.

This clone was counted between two and nine times. The genes are TRBV4-1 and TRBJ1-3; unclear D gene. The CDR3 consists of 13 residues. Germline V gives CDR1 MGHRA, CDR2 YSYEKL. Trimming removed 0 bases from V and 1 base from J, with 1 base in between. As DNA, the CDR3 is TGCGCCAGCAGCCAAGATTCTGGAAACACCATATATTTT. This codes for CASSQDSGNTIYF.

The chain carries TRBV6-1 and TRBJ2-7, with a possible D match to TRBD1 (5 bases). V shed 5 bases and J shed 1 base, with 6 bases lying between them. This CDR3 spans 12 amino acids. The germline V gene has CDR1 MNHNS and CDR2 SASEGT. The CDR3 loop reads CASSKGSYEQYF. CDR3 sequence (DNA): TGTGCCAGCAGTAAGGGGTCCTACGAGCAGTACTTC.

This rearrangement joins TRBV7-2 to TRBJ2-7; no clear D gene. V lost 5 bases, J lost 0 bases, and 11 bases lay in between. In germline, CDR1 is SGHTA, CDR2 FQGNSA. The CDR3 consists of 14 residues. CDR3 nucleotides: TGTGCCAGCAGCCACATTACTAACTCCTACGAGCAGTACTTC. Translation: CASSHITNSYEQYF.

V is TRBV19 and J is TRBJ1-2; the match to TRBD1 covers 9 bases. The CDR3 length is 17 residues. Germline V gene data show CDR1 as LNHDA and CDR2 as SQIVND (reference sequence). V lost 7 bases and J lost 4; bases outside the gene matches: 16. CDR3: CASTPNRGQGVGYGYTF. In DNA, the CDR3 is TGTGCCAGTACCCCAAATAGGGGACAGGGCGTGGGCTATGGCTACACCTTC.

V and J are TRBV29-1 and TRBJ1-1; no definite D call. Trimming removed 4 bases at V and 5 bases at J, with 11 bases between. CDR3 length equals 12 residues. CDR1 and CDR2 (germline): SQVTM, ANQGSEA. The CDR3 here is CSVGKDGTEAFF. CDR3 nucleotides: TGCAGCGTTGGTAAGGATGGTACTGAAGCTTTCTTT.

This clone has more than one count but fewer than ten. The V call is TRBV7-9, the J call TRBJ1-1; tentative D call: TRBD1 (5 bases). The ends were cut back, 1 base at V and 2 bases at J, with 8 bases in the middle. The germline V gene has CDR1 SEHNR and CDR2 FQNEAQ (reference sequence). The CDR3 loop spans 14 amino acids. In DNA, the CDR3 is TGTGCCAGCAGCTTAGTAGGGGTAAACACTGAAGCTTTCTTT. Its protein is CASSLVGVNTEAFF.

The J gene is TRBJ1-1, the V gene TRBV6-5; D is ambiguous. The CDR3 sequence is 13 residues long. The V gene lost 7 bases and the J gene lost 2 bases, with 11 bases spanning the gap. CDR1 MNHEY and CDR2 SVGAGI come from the germline V gene. The CDR3, as DNA: TGTGCCAGCAAGTCCATCATCAACACTGAAGCTTTCTTT. This codes for CASKSIINTEAFF.

The chain couples TRBV18 to TRBJ1-5; D ambiguous. The CDR3 totals 14 residues. Trimming shortened V by 5 bases and J by 2 bases, and 10 bases separated the two germline ends. The germline CDR1 and CDR2 sequences are KGHSH and LQKENI. In nucleotides, the CDR3 is TGTGCCAGCTCAGCAGCTGGGGGCAATCAGCCCCAGCATTTT. It translates to CASSAAGGNQPQHF.